The 20 T cell receptor beta chains below were found in one sample sequenced in a study of PD-L1 blockade in urothelial cancer (dated by TCRdb to 2015 to 2018). Receptor amplification or capture employed the immunoSEQ multiplex PCR assay. This is the immuneACCESS table as TCRdb keeps it, with only in-frame sequences that have V and J called. A part of the clones is gone; compared with another copy, unresolved V genes explain less than half, and the rest is unexplained. Recorded for this sample are roughly 38,000 clones; roughly 82% of them occurred a single time. The ten top clones hold 3% to 4.5% of the sample. This specimen was PBMCs, taken around atezolizumab (anti-PD-L1) treatment. These receptors were taken from a man between 65 and 85 years old with urothelial cancer.

This rearrangement joins TRBV28 to TRBJ1-2; TRBD1 aligns across 9 bases. Looked up from germline, CDR1 is MDHEN and CDR2 is SYDVKM. The CDR3 spans 13 residues. Unmatched junction bases numbered 7, after V lost 6 bases and J lost 8 bases. CDR3 nucleotide sequence: TGTGCCAGCAGATTACAGGGGGCGCGGGGCTACACCTTC. Its translation: CASRLQGARGYTF.

CDR3 sequence: CASSPPGGRSGNTIYF. DNA for the CDR3: TGTGCCAGCAGCCCCCCGGGAGGCCGCTCTGGAAACACCATATATTTT. The chain joins TRBV7-2 to TRBJ1-3; D is unclear. Trimming pared 5 bases from V and 0 bases from J, leaving 14 bases between. CDR1 is SGHTA and CDR2 is FQGNSA in the germline V gene. The CDR3 extends over 16 amino acids.

This clone was counted a single time. V usage is TRBV29-1 and J usage is TRBJ1-2; no firm D call. V was clipped by 0 bases and J by 4 bases, with 9 bases between them. This CDR3 region has 13 residues. Germline loops: CDR1 SQVTM, CDR2 ANQGSEA. The CDR3 nucleotides are TGCAGCGTTGAAGATCGGCGGGGCTATGGCTACACCTTC. As protein: CSVEDRRGYGYTF.

This clone occurred once. The rearrangement links TRBV19 to TRBJ1-5, with D possibly TRBD1 on 5 matching bases. V gave up 7 bases and J gave up 0 bases, with 16 bases separating them. There are 16 residues in the CDR3. The germline CDR1 and CDR2 sequences are LNHDA and SQIVND (reference sequence). The CDR3 sequence: CASTLGGGSSNQPQHF. The CDR3 coding sequence is TGTGCCAGTACCCTGGGGGGGGGTAGTAGCAATCAGCCCCAGCATTTT.

V is TRBV7-2 and J is TRBJ1-5, with 8 nucleotides matching TRBD1. Germline lookup yields CDR1 SGHTA and CDR2 FQGNSA. This CDR3 comprises 15 residues. V lost 4 bases, J lost 3 bases, and 5 bases stayed unmatched. The CDR3 sequence: CASSSQGAFNQPQHF. In DNA form, the CDR3 reads TGTGCCAGCAGCTCGCAGGGGGCTTTCAATCAGCCCCAGCATTTT.

CDR3 amino acids: CAISEDRNTGELFF. CDR3 sequence (DNA): TGTGCCATCAGTGAGGACAGGAACACCGGGGAGCTGTTTTTT. V is TRBV10-3 and J is TRBJ2-2; a possible D gene is TRBD1 (5 bases). Trimming took off 2 bases at V and 1 base at J, with 5 bases between the two ends. Germline assignment: CDR1 ENHRY and CDR2 SYGVKD. The CDR3 has 14 residues.

The chain combines TRBV19 with TRBJ1-6; no firm D call. This CDR3 is built from 16 residues. CDR1 is LNHDA, CDR2 SQIVND, per germline (reference sequence). V was clipped by 3 bases and J by 10 bases, with 19 bases between them. CDR3 protein: CASSIGGKGMVSPLHF. CDR3 in DNA: TGTGCCAGTAGTATCGGAGGGAAGGGAATGGTGTCACCCCTCCACTTT. The full variable domain, its missing parts supplied by reference TRBV19 and TRBJ1-6, is DGGITQSPKYLFRKEGQNVTLSCEQNLNHDAMYWYRQDPGQGLRLIYYSQIVNDFQKGDIAEGYSVSREKKESFPLTVTSAQKNPTAFYLCASSIGGKGMVSPLHFGNGTRLTVT.

The rearrangement joins TRBV28 to TRBJ1-2; the D gene is possibly TRBD1 (6 bases). The CDR3 consists of 12 residues. The germline V and J ends were trimmed by 1 base and 13 bases, with 13 bases remaining between them. CDR1 is MDHEN and CDR2 is SYDVKM in the germline V gene. The CDR3 DNA is TGTGCCAGCAGTTTATACAGGGATCTCGGCACCTTC. Its translation: CASSLYRDLGTF.

The gene calls are TRBV2 and TRBJ2-3, with 7 positions matching TRBD2. Germline V gene data show CDR1 as SNHLY and CDR2 as FYNNEI. CDR3 length: 15 amino acids. V shed 4 bases and J 1 base; nucleotides not matched to a gene: 5. The CDR3 sequence is CASSALATGTDTQYF. DNA of the CDR3: TGTGCCAGCAGTGCACTAGCGACCGGCACAGATACGCAGTATTTT.

The V call is TRBV28, the J call TRBJ2-7, with TRBD2 identical over 8 bases. CDR3 length: 15 residues. In germline, CDR1 is MDHEN, CDR2 SYDVKM. V shed 6 bases and J 4 bases; nucleotides not matched to a gene: 11. The CDR3 DNA sequence: TGTGCCAGCAGCCCCCCAGCGGGAGCTCGTTACGAGCAGTACTTC. Its protein product is CASSPPAGARYEQYF. Full variable domain (outside the CDR3, taken from reference TRBV28 and TRBJ2-7): DVKVTQSSRYLVKRTGEKVFLECVQDMDHENMFWYRQDPGLGLRLIYFSYDVKMKEKGDIPEGYSVSREKKERFSLILESASTNQTSMYLCASSPPAGARYEQYFGPGTRLTVT.

The chain combines TRBV28 with TRBJ2-7; D may be TRBD1 (5 bases). From germline, CDR1 is MDHEN and CDR2 SYDVKM. This CDR3 has 15 residues. V was shortened by 4 bases and J by 2 bases, with 15 bases between the two germline ends. The CDR3 DNA is TGTGCCAGCAGTTCCCTGGCAGGGCCAACCTACGAGCAGTACTTC. This gives the protein CASSSLAGPTYEQYF.

The V gene is TRBV19, the J gene TRBJ2-1; 7 bases map to TRBD1. From germline, CDR1 is LNHDA and CDR2 SQIVND (reference sequence). The CDR3 covers 16 residues. V shed 5 bases and J 5 bases; nucleotides not matched to a gene: 12. CDR3 DNA: TGTGCCAGTAGTCCCCTTAGGGGGCGCGGTAACAATGAGCAGTTCTTC. Amino acid sequence: CASSPLRGRGNNEQFF.

CDR3 in DNA: TGTGCCAGCAGCCGCTTGGGGGCGGGCTATGGCTACACCTTC. This translates into CASSRLGAGYGYTF. This chain joins TRBV7-8 and TRBJ1-2; the D gene is possibly TRBD1 (6 bases). The CDR3 has 14 amino acids. Trimming stripped 5 bases from V and 4 bases from J, with 14 bases between. The germline V gene encodes CDR1 SGHVS and CDR2 FQNEAQ.

The chain uses TRBV4-1 and TRBJ1-2, with 8 bases aligning to TRBD1. The CDR3 is made up of 14 amino acids. V was pared by 0 bases and J by 7 bases, with 4 bases of the junction left unmatched. Per germline, CDR1 MGHRA and CDR2 YSYEKL. CDR3 coding DNA: TGCGCCAGCAGCCAAGACGGCAGGGGGCTTGGCTACACCTTC. This sequence encodes CASSQDGRGLGYTF.

The chain links TRBV7-9 to TRBJ1-1, with 7 bases matching TRBD1. Germline CDR1 SEHNR, CDR2 FQNEAQ (reference sequence). This CDR3 is 17 amino acids long. V was pared by 5 bases and J by 4 bases, with 16 bases of the junction left unmatched. CDR3 loop: CASSTTPQPTGATEAFF. DNA for the CDR3: TGTGCCAGCAGCACAACACCCCAACCCACAGGGGCCACTGAAGCTTTCTTT.

This clone was found once. The J gene is TRBJ2-7, the V gene TRBV5-4, with D possibly TRBD2 on 5 matching bases. The CDR3 runs 13 residues. V lost 4 bases to trimming and J lost 2 bases, with 10 bases between them. Per germline, CDR1 SGHNT and CDR2 YYREEE (reference sequence). CDR3 sequence: CASSRGIAYEQYF. CDR3 DNA: TGTGCCAGCAGCCGAGGGATTGCCTACGAGCAGTACTTC.

The V and J genes are TRBV7-3 and TRBJ2-4, with 10 bases that match TRBD2. Germline CDR1 reads SGHTA; CDR2 reads FQGTGA. The length of the CDR3 is 16 residues. The ends lost 4 bases at V and 4 bases at J; junction bases unmatched: 7. In nucleotides, the CDR3 is TGTGCCAGCAGCTCAATAGCGGGAGGTCTGAAAAACATTCAGTACTTC. Its protein is CASSSIAGGLKNIQYF. The whole variable domain, remainder taken from reference TRBV7-3 and TRBJ2-4, is GAGVSQTPSNKVTEKGKYVELRCDPISGHTALYWYRQSLGQGPEFLIYFQGTGAADDSGLPNDRFFAVRPEGSVSTLKIQRTERGDSAVYLCASSSIAGGLKNIQYFGAGTRLSVL.

The V gene is TRBV25-1, the J gene TRBJ1-4, with 7 positions matching TRBD1. The CDR3 loop spans 17 amino acids. Germline V gene data show CDR1 as MGHDK and CDR2 as SYGVNS. The junction had 11 bases not matched to a gene; V was cut back by 0 bases and J by 7 bases. CDR3 nucleotides: TGTGCCAGCAGTGAATATAAGGGCGCAGGGGGTCGTGAAAAACTGTTTTTT. Protein sequence: CASSEYKGAGGREKLFF.

The chain recombines TRBV19 with TRBJ2-3, with TRBD2 matching 9 bases. Germline V CDR1 and CDR2: LNHDA, SQIVND (reference sequence). Trimming removed 6 bases from V and 2 bases from J; junction bases left unmatched: 9. The CDR3 is 16 residues long. The CDR3 is CASRRTTSGSTDTQYF. CDR3 nucleotides: TGTGCCAGTAGAAGGACGACTAGCGGTTCCACAGATACGCAGTATTTT.

The V gene is TRBV7-3, the J gene TRBJ2-2; 8 bases fit TRBD1. The ends lost 5 bases at V and 6 bases at J; junction bases unmatched: 11. The germline CDR1 and CDR2 sequences are SGHTA and FQGTGA. The CDR3 extends over 16 amino acids. CDR3 sequence reads: CASSLQPAGGSGELFF. For the CDR3, the DNA is TGTGCCAGCAGCCTCCAACCGGCAGGGGGCTCCGGGGAGCTGTTTTTT. The whole variable domain, remainder taken from reference TRBV7-3 and TRBJ2-2, is GAGVSQTPSNKVTEKGKYVELRCDPISGHTALYWYRQSLGQGPEFLIYFQGTGAADDSGLPNDRFFAVRPEGSVSTLKIQRTERGDSAVYLCASSLQPAGGSGELFFGEGSRLTVL.